These 15 T cell receptor beta chains were sequenced from one sample in a study of shared clonotypes between healthy human individuals. The data were produced by immunoSEQ multiplex PCR, yet TCRdb's version contains in-frame clones alone and is incomplete. The sample includes about 1.5 million clones, 95% to 99% of them seen just once. The sequencing sample was made of naive CD4+ T cells sorted from blood. The subset denotes: CD45RA+ positively selected. All receptors derive from a man between 25 and 39 years old in good health.

V gene TRBV2 combines with J gene TRBJ1-2; 7 bases map to TRBD1. This CDR3 comprises 15 residues. V was clipped by 4 bases and J by 2 bases; unmatched bases: 7. Germline CDR1 SNHLY, CDR2 FYNNEI. The CDR3 DNA sequence: TGTGCCAGCAGTGGGGCAGGGGGAGGGAACTATGGCTACACCTTC. It translates to CASSGAGGGNYGYTF.

J is TRBJ2-2 and V is TRBV19; unclear D gene. The CDR3 runs 12 residues. Looked up from germline, CDR1 is LNHDA and CDR2 is SQIVND (reference sequence). V was trimmed by 7 bases and J by 5 bases, leaving 8 bases between them. This chain's CDR3 is CASNFRTGELFF. The DNA for the CDR3 is TGTGCCAGTAATTTCCGAACCGGGGAGCTGTTTTTT.

This clone was observed once. CDR3 bases: TGTGCCAGCAGTGGGGGGGGGCGAGCGATCGATGGCTACACCTTC. This encodes CASSGGGRAIDGYTF. The V call is TRBV6-1, the J call TRBJ1-2; D perhaps matches TRBD1 (6 bases). CDR3 length: 15 residues. The germline CDR1 and CDR2 sequences are MNHNS and SASEGT. V gave up 4 bases and J gave up 6 bases, with 18 bases separating them.

The chain couples TRBV11-2 to TRBJ2-7; D perhaps matches TRBD2 (5 bases). Deletions cut 5 bases from V and 2 bases from J, with 16 bases between. CDR1 SGHAT and CDR2 FQNNGV come from the germline V gene. This CDR3 spans 15 amino acids. DNA for the CDR3: TGTGCCAGCAGCCTGCAAGGGAGTAACACCTACGAGCAGTACTTC. Its translation: CASSLQGSNTYEQYF.

The CDR3 nucleotides are TGTGCCAGTGGGGAGGGGAGCTCCTACGAGCAGTACTTC. It yields the protein CASGEGSSYEQYF. The chain recombines TRBV18 with TRBJ2-7; TRBD2 matches at 7 bases. The CDR3 spans 13 residues. Germline CDR1 and CDR2: KGHSH and LQKENI. The junction had 5 bases not matched to a gene; V was cut back by 9 bases and J by 0 bases.

The chain joins TRBV11-2 to TRBJ2-7, with 10 bases aligning to TRBD2. Trimming at V came to 3 bases and at J to 2 bases, leaving 16 bases not matched to a gene. The CDR3 is made up of 19 amino acids. Germline V gene data show CDR1 as SGHAT and CDR2 as FQNNGV. The CDR3 here is CASSFLQLSAGGPTYEQYF. CDR3 in DNA: TGTGCCAGCAGCTTCCTTCAGCTTTCAGCGGGAGGGCCCACCTACGAGCAGTACTTC.

J is TRBJ2-5 and V is TRBV15; D is possibly TRBD1 or TRBD2 (6 bases each). Germline assignment: CDR1 LNHNV and CDR2 YYDKDF (reference sequence). The V and J ends lost 1 base and 5 bases respectively, with 11 bases between them. The CDR3 loop spans 14 amino acids. The CDR3, as DNA: TGTGCCACCAGCAGAGTTGGGGGGCGGGAGACCCAGTACTTC. Translated, it gives CATSRVGGRETQYF. Filled out from reference TRBV15 and TRBJ2-5, the complete variable domain reads DAMVIQNPRYQVTQFGKPVTLSCSQTLNHNVMYWYQQKSSQAPKLLFHYYDKDFNNEADTPDNFQSRRPNTSFCFLDIRSPGLGDTAMYLCATSRVGGRETQYFGPGTRLLVL.

The gene calls are TRBV5-6 and TRBJ2-1, with TRBD2 identical over 12 bases. Trimming removed 1 base from V and 5 bases from J; junction bases left unmatched: 7. The CDR3 is made up of 17 amino acids. Germline-derived CDR1 and CDR2 are SGHDT and YYEEEE. The CDR3: CASSLIASGRVNNEQFF. The DNA of the CDR3 is TGTGCCAGCAGCTTGATAGCTAGCGGGAGGGTCAACAATGAGCAGTTCTTC.

This clone has just one count. The gene calls are TRBV11-3 and TRBJ2-7, with D tentatively TRBD1 (5 bases). V dropped 4 bases and J dropped 0 bases, with 13 bases sitting between them. The CDR3 totals 15 residues. In germline, CDR1 is SGHNT, CDR2 YENEEA. The CDR3: CASSSSQGSSYEQYF. CDR3 coding DNA: TGTGCCAGCAGCTCTTCCCAGGGCAGCTCCTACGAGCAGTACTTC.

A note on this clone: The same CDR3 is also encoded by other DNA sequences in this sample. V is TRBV9 and J is TRBJ2-5; 8 bases match TRBD2. The ends lost 1 base at V and 4 bases at J; junction bases unmatched: 3. The CDR3 consists of 14 residues. Germline values: CDR1 SGDLS, CDR2 YYNGEE. The CDR3 is CASSVSLAGETQYF. CDR3 DNA: TGTGCCAGCAGCGTAAGCCTAGCGGGAGAGACCCAGTACTTC.

The V and J genes are TRBV18 and TRBJ1-1; the match to TRBD1 covers 7 bases. CDR3 length: 14 amino acids. J gave up 1 base and V 8 bases, and 7 bases lay outside the gene matches. Per the germline V gene, CDR1 is KGHSH and CDR2 is LQKENI. CDR3 sequence (DNA): TGTGCCAGCGAAGTAGACAGGGCGAACACTGAAGCTTTCTTT. It yields the protein CASEVDRANTEAFF. Together with reference TRBV18 and TRBJ1-1, the CDR3 gives the full variable domain: NAGVMQNPRHLVRRRGQEARLRCSPMKGHSHVYWYRQLPEEGLKFMVYLQKENIIDESGMPKERFSAEFPKEGPSILRIQQVVRGDSAAYFCASEVDRANTEAFFGQGTRLTVV.

This clone is a singleton in its sample. CDR3 DNA: TGTGCCAGCAGCCCCCCAGGCCAGCCCTACGAGCAGTACTTC. It encodes CASSPPGQPYEQYF. V usage is TRBV28 and J usage is TRBJ2-7; D is ambiguous. This CDR3 has 14 amino acids. The V end lost 6 bases, the J end lost 2 bases, and 14 bases lay between the germline ends. Germline-derived CDR1 and CDR2 are MDHEN and SYDVKM.

There are a few counts of this clone. V gene TRBV30 combines with J gene TRBJ1-2; D is perhaps TRBD1 (5 bases). This CDR3 has 12 amino acids. Looked up from germline, CDR1 is GTSNPN and CDR2 is SVGIG (reference sequence). The germline V and J ends were trimmed by 4 bases and 11 bases, with 17 bases remaining between them. The CDR3 DNA is TGTGCCTGGACCGCCGGGACTCCGGCGTACACCTTC. This encodes CAWTAGTPAYTF.

The J gene is TRBJ2-3, the V gene TRBV7-6; 7 bases fit TRBD2. V was clipped by 4 bases and J by 0 bases; unmatched bases: 4. Germline V lookup: CDR1 SGHVS, CDR2 FNYEAQ. This CDR3 contains 15 residues. This CDR3 is CASSSIAGSTDTQYF. CDR3 nucleotide sequence: TGTGCCAGCAGCTCAATAGCGGGTAGCACAGATACGCAGTATTTT.

In this sample, this clone turned up once. The chain links TRBV5-4 to TRBJ2-5; D gene unclear. The CDR3 loop spans 14 amino acids. Germline-derived CDR1 and CDR2 are SGHNT and YYREEE (reference sequence). V was shortened by 3 bases and J by 4 bases, with 13 bases between the two germline ends. CDR3 residues: CASSSGQRSETQYF. CDR3 nucleotides: TGTGCCAGCAGCTCCGGTCAGAGATCAGAGACCCAGTACTTC.